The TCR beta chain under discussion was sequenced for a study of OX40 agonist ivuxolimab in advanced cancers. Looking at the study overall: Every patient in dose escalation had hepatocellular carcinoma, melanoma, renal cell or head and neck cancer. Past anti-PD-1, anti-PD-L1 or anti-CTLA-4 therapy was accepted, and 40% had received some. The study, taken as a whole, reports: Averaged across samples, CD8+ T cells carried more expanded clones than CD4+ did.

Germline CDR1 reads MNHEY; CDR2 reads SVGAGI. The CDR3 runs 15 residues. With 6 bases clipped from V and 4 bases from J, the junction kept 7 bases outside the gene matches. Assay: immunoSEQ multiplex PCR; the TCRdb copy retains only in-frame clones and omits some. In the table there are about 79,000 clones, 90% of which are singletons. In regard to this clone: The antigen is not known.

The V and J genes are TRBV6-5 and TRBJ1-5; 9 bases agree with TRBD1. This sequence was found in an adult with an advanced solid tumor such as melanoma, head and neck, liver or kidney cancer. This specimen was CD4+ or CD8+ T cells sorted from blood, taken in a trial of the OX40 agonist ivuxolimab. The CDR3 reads CASSRGQGGNQPQHF. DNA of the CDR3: TGTGCCAGCAGCAGGGGACAGGGAGGTAATCAGCCCCAGCATTTT.